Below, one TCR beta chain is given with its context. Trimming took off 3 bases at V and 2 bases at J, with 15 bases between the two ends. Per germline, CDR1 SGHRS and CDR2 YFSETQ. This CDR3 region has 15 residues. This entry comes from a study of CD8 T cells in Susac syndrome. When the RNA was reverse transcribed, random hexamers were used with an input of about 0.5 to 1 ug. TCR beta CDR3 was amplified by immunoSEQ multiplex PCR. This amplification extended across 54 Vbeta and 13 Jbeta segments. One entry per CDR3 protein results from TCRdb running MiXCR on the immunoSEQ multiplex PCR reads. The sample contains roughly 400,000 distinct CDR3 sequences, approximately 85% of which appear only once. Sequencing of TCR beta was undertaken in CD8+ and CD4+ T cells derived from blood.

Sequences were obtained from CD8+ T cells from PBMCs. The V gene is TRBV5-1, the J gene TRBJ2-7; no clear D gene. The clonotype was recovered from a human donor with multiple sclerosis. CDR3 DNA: TGCGCCAGCAGCTCCCACCCCAGCAGTGCCTACGAGCAGTACTTC. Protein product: CASSSHPSSAYEQYF.